This is a list of T cell receptor beta chains from one sample in a study of cytomegalovirus exposure and HLA in healthy donors. Data came from immunoSEQ multiplex PCR; TCRdb stores just in-frame clones and leaves some out. The profile shows about 59,000 clones, approximately 80% of them singletons. The sample was PBMCs. The receptors here all came from a man aged 35 to 55 in good health and CMV-seronegative. CDR3s include the opening cysteine and the closing phenylalanine or tryptophan. A D gene is named only where the DNA matches it firmly. Clone size, where shown, is once, few, many, or a class for clones that have expanded.

CDR3 DNA,CDR3 protein,V gene,D gene,J gene,clone size
TGTGCCAGCGCCGTGTTTAGCTCCTACAATGAGCAGTTCTTC,CASAVFSSYNEQFF,TRBV6-5,NA,TRBJ2-1,NA
TGCGCCAGCAGCTTGGGGGGCAGTACAGACGAGCAGTACTTC,CASSLGGSTDEQYF,TRBV5-1,NA,TRBJ2-7,NA
TGCGCCAGCAGCGTCGGGACTAGCGCCTACAATGAGCAGTTCTTC,CASSVGTSAYNEQFF,TRBV5-1,TRBD2,TRBJ2-1,NA
TGTGCCAGCAGCAGGAGGGTTGGTGAGCAGTTCTTC,CASSRRVGEQFF,TRBV2,NA,TRBJ2-1,NA
TGTGCCAGCAGCTCGGACAGAGGCTACAATGAGCAGTTCTTC,CASSSDRGYNEQFF,TRBV5-4,NA,TRBJ2-1,NA
TGTGCCAGCAGCGAAGGGACTAGCGGGGGGGCGTTGTATGAGCAGTTCTTC,CASSEGTSGGALYEQFF,TRBV7-9,TRBD2,TRBJ2-1,NA
TGTGCCAGCAGCTTAGCAATCAGGGCTGAAGATACGCAGTATTTT,CASSLAIRAEDTQYF,TRBV7-9,NA,TRBJ2-3,NA
TGTGCCAGCAGCGTCGGCGGGGGGCTTCCCAATGAGCAGTTCTTC,CASSVGGGLPNEQFF,TRBV9,TRBD2,TRBJ2-1,once
TGTGCCAGCACCCTAGTCGGACTTGCAGATACGCAGTATTTT,CASTLVGLADTQYF,TRBV7-2,NA,TRBJ2-3,NA
TGCAGCGTTGGGGACTCCTCGACTCGGAATGAGCAGTTCTTC,CSVGDSSTRNEQFF,TRBV29-1,NA,TRBJ2-1,NA
TGCGCCAGCAGCCAAGATCTACAGATCGAGACCCAGTACTTC,CASSQDLQIETQYF,TRBV4-3,NA,TRBJ2-5,NA
TGTGCCAGCAGGGATTGGACTTACAATCAGCCCCAGCATTTT,CASRDWTYNQPQHF,TRBV2,NA,TRBJ1-5,NA
TGTGCCAGCAGTCCAAGGAGGGGAGGGGCCACAGATACGCAGTATTTT,CASSPRRGGATDTQYF,TRBV28,TRBD2,TRBJ2-3,once
TGTGCCAGCAGCTCAGGACCCTCGGGGAGGAACACCGGGGAGCTGTTTTTT,CASSSGPSGRNTGELFF,TRBV11-2,NA,TRBJ2-2,once
TGTGCCAGCAGTTTCGCGACAGGTCCCTATAATTCACCCCTCCACTTT,CASSFATGPYNSPLHF,TRBV27,NA,TRBJ1-6,NA
TGCGCCAGCAGTGAGTCGCGGCAGATGAACACCGGGGAGCTGTTTTTT,CASSESRQMNTGELFF,TRBV10-1,NA,TRBJ2-2,NA
TGTGCCAGCAGTTATACCAGGGGGTACACCGGGGAGCTGTTTTTT,CASSYTRGYTGELFF,TRBV6-5,TRBD1,TRBJ2-2,NA
TGTGCCGGCCGGCGGACAGCGTATTCACCCCTCCACTTT,CAGRRTAYSPLHF,TRBV28,NA,TRBJ1-6,NA
TGTGCCAGCAGCGACGCACGGTCAGGAAGAAAAAACATTCAGTACTTC,CASSDARSGRKNIQYF,TRBV5-4,NA,TRBJ2-4,NA
TGTGCCTGGAGGACGGGAAAGAATCAGCCCCAGCATTTT,CAWRTGKNQPQHF,TRBV30,NA,TRBJ1-5,NA
TGCGCCAGCAGCCAAAGGGACACCCCCGAATTCTATGGCTACACCTTC,CASSQRDTPEFYGYTF,TRBV4-1,NA,TRBJ1-2,NA
TGCGCCAGCAGCCCCCGAGCGGGGGTAGAGACCCAGTACTTC,CASSPRAGVETQYF,TRBV5-1,TRBD2,TRBJ2-5,NA
TGTGCCAGCAGCTTGTCTCGACAGGTTGCTAATTCACCCCTCCACTTT,CASSLSRQVANSPLHF,TRBV7-8,NA,TRBJ1-6,NA
TGTGCCAGCAGTGAAGCGGGGGGGGACACTGAAGCTTTCTTT,CASSEAGGDTEAFF,TRBV6-1,NA,TRBJ1-1,NA
TGCGCCAGCAGCTTGGACAGGGCGGTTGGAGAGACCCAGTACTTC,CASSLDRAVGETQYF,TRBV5-1,NA,TRBJ2-5,NA
TGTGCCAGCAGTGAAACCCAGGGCGGGGAGCTGTTTTTT,CASSETQGGELFF,TRBV6-1,NA,TRBJ2-2,NA
TGTGCCAGCAGCCTCTACAATGAGCAGTTCTTC,CASSLYNEQFF,TRBV9,NA,TRBJ2-1,once
TGTGCCAGCAGTTACTCTTCGTGGGGGGACTACAATGAGCAGTTCTTC,CASSYSSWGDYNEQFF,TRBV6-6,NA,TRBJ2-1,NA
TGTGCCATCAGTCGGGACAGCTATGGCTACACCTTC,CAISRDSYGYTF,TRBV10-3,TRBD1,TRBJ1-2,NA
TGTGCCAGCAGCTTGGTGGCTAGCGGACCAAAAGATACGCAGTATTTT,CASSLVASGPKDTQYF,TRBV5-4,TRBD2,TRBJ2-3,NA
TGTGCCAGCGCCAGGGGGGCTTATGGCTACACCTTC,CASARGAYGYTF,TRBV10-3,TRBD1,TRBJ1-2,NA
TGCGCCAGCAGCCAAGATGGGGGACTGCAGCCCCAGCATTTT,CASSQDGGLQPQHF,TRBV4-1,NA,TRBJ1-5,NA
TGCGCCAGCAGCCAAGATCGGGGAGGGGGGCTCTACGAGCAGTACTTC,CASSQDRGGGLYEQYF,TRBV4-1,NA,TRBJ2-7,NA
TGTGCCAGCAGTGTTCGAGGTTCCTACGAGCAGTACTTC,CASSVRGSYEQYF,TRBV25-1,NA,TRBJ2-7,NA
TGTGCCAGCAGTCCACGTGGACAGCTTAGCACAGATACGCAGTATTTT,CASSPRGQLSTDTQYF,TRBV7-9,NA,TRBJ2-3,NA
TGTGCCAGCTCACCACTTCCGGTTACGATTGAAGCTTTCTTT,CASSPLPVTIEAFF,TRBV18,NA,TRBJ1-1,NA
TGTGCTAGCAGCTCACATCCCGGGACTACCAAGGGAAGCAATGAGCAGTTCTTC,CASSSHPGTTKGSNEQFF,TRBV7-7,TRBD2,TRBJ2-1,NA
TGTGCCAGCAGTTTCTCCGGGACTAGCGGGGTCAATGAGCAGTTCTTC,CASSFSGTSGVNEQFF,TRBV28,TRBD2,TRBJ2-1,NA
TGTGCCAGCACTCCTAAGAGGTCGGGCTACACCTTC,CASTPKRSGYTF,TRBV7-9,NA,TRBJ1-2,NA
TGTGCCAGCAGCGTAGCTGGGACAGCACTTAGCAATCAGCCCCAGCATTTT,CASSVAGTALSNQPQHF,TRBV7-8,TRBD1,TRBJ1-5,NA
TGTGCCAGCAGCGTCAGCCGGGGGTACAATGAGCAGTTCTTC,CASSVSRGYNEQFF,TRBV6-1,NA,TRBJ2-1,few
TGTGCCAGCAGCGAGGGACAGGGGCGCTGGGATACGCAGTATTTT,CASSEGQGRWDTQYF,TRBV7-2,TRBD1,TRBJ2-3,NA
TGTGCCTGGAGTCCAGGGACATCTGGAAACACCATATATTTT,CAWSPGTSGNTIYF,TRBV30,NA,TRBJ1-3,NA
TGTGCCAGCAGCCCAGGGGGGGCAGGGGGCTTCTACGAGCAGTACTTC,CASSPGGAGGFYEQYF,TRBV7-2,NA,TRBJ2-7,NA
TGCGCCAGCAGCTTTCAGGGGTACGAGCAGTACTTC,CASSFQGYEQYF,TRBV5-1,NA,TRBJ2-7,NA
TGCAGTGCTAGACGTTCTGAAGCTTTCTTT,CSARRSEAFF,TRBV20-1,NA,TRBJ1-1,NA
TGTGCCAGCAGTGACTCGACCGCGGGGGGGCCCGATGAGCAGTTCTTC,CASSDSTAGGPDEQFF,TRBV6-4,TRBD2,TRBJ2-1,NA
TGTGCCAGCAGCCTAACAGAGAACACTGAAGCTTTCTTT,CASSLTENTEAFF,TRBV6-4,NA,TRBJ1-1,NA
TGTGCCAGTAGTATCGGGGGGGCTGGGGCAGATACGCAGTATTTT,CASSIGGAGADTQYF,TRBV19,TRBD2,TRBJ2-3,once
TGTGCCAGCAGTGATGGTGGAGTCTACAATGAGCAGTTCTTC,CASSDGGVYNEQFF,TRBV6-1,NA,TRBJ2-1,NA
TGCGCCAGCAGTGAATTACGGGAAAAACTGTTTTTT,CASSELREKLFF,TRBV10-2,NA,TRBJ1-4,few